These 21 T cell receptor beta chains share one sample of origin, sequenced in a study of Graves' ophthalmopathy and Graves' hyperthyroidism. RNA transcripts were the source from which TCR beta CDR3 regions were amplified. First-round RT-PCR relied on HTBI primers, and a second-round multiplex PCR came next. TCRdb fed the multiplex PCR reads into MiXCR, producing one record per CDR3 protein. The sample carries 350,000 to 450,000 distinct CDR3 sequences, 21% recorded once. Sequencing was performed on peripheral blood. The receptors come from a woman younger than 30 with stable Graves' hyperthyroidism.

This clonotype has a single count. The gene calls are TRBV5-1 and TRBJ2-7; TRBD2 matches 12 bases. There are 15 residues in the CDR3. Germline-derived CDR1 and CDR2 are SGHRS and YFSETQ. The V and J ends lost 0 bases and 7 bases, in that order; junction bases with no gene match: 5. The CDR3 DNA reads TGCGCCAGCAGCTTGGGACTAGCGGGAGAGCAAGAGCAGTACTTC. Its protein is CASSLGLAGEQEQYF.

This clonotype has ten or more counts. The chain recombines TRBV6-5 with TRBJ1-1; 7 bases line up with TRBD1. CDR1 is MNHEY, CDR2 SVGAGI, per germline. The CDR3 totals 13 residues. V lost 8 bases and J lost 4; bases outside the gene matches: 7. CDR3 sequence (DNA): TGTGCCAGCGGCGGGACAGCAGTCACTGAAGCTTTCTTT. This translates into CASGGTAVTEAFF.

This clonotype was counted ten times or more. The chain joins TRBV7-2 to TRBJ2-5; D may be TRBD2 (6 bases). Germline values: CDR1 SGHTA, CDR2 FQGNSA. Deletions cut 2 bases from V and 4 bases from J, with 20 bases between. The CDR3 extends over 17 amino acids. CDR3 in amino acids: CASSLTPSGYGGETQYF. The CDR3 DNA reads TGTGCCAGCAGCTTAACCCCCAGCGGGTACGGGGGAGAGACCCAGTACTTC.

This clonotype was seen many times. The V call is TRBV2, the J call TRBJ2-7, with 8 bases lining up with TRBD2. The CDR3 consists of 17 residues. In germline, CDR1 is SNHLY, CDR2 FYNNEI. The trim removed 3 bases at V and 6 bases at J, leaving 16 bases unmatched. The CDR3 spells CASSDPRRGAAGSEQYF. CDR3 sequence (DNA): TGTGCCAGCAGTGACCCCAGGCGGGGGGCGGCTGGGAGCGAGCAGTACTTC.

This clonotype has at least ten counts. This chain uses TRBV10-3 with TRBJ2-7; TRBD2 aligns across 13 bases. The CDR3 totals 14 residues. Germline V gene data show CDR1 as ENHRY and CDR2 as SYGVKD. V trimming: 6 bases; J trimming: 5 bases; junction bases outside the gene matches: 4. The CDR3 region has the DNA TGTGCCATCAGCGGACTAGCGGGAGTGGACGAGCAGTACTTC. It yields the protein CAISGLAGVDEQYF.

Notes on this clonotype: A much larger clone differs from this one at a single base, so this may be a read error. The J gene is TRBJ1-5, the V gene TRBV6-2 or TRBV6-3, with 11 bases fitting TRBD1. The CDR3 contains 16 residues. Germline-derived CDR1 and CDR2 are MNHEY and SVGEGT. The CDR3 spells CASSHSGQGAAQPQHF. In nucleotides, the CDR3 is TGTGCCAGCAGTCACTCCGGACAGGGGGCAGCTCAGCCCCAGCATTTT.

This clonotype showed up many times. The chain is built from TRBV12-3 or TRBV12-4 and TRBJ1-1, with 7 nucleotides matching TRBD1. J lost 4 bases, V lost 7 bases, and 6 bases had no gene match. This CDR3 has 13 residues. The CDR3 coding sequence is TGTGCCAGCACAGGGGGGGCGAGCACTGAAGCTTTCTTT. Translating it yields CASTGGASTEAFF.

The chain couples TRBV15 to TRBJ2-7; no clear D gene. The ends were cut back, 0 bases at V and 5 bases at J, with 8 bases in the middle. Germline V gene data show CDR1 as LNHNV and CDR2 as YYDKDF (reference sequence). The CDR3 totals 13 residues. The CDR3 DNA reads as TGTGCCACCAGCAGAGATTATGTAGACGAGCAGTACTTC. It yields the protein CATSRDYVDEQYF.

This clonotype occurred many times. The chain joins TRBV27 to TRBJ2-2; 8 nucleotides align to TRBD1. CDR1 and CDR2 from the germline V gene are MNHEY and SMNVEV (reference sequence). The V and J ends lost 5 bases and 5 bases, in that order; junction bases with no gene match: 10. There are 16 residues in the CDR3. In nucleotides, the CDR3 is TGTGCCAGCAGTATATGGCAGGGGGCGCGGACCGGGGAGCTGTTTTTT. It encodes CASSIWQGARTGELFF.

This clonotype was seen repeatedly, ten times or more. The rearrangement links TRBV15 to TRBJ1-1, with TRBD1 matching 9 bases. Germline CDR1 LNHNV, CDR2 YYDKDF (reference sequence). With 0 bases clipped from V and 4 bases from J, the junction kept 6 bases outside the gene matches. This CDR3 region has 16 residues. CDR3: CATSRESGTGPTEAFF. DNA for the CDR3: TGTGCCACCAGCAGAGAATCAGGGACAGGGCCCACTGAAGCTTTCTTT. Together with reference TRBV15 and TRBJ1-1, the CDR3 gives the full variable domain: DAMVIQNPRYQVTQFGKPVTLSCSQTLNHNVMYWYQQKSSQAPKLLFHYYDKDFNNEADTPDNFQSRRPNTSFCFLDIRSPGLGDTAMYLCATSRESGTGPTEAFFGQGTRLTVV.

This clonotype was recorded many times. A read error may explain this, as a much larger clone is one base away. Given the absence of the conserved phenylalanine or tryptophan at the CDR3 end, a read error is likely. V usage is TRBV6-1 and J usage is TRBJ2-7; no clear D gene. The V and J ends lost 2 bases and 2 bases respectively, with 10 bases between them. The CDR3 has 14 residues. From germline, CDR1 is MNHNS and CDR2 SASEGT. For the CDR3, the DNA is TGTGCCAGCAGTGAACCCCGAAGGACCTACGAGCAGTACTCC. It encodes CASSEPRRTYEQYS.

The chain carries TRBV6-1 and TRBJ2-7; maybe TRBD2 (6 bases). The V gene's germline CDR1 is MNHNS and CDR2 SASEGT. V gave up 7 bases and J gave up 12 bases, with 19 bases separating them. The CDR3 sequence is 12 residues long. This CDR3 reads CASTVEIWEAYF. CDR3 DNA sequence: TGTGCCAGCACCGTAGAAATTTGGGAGGCGTACTTC.

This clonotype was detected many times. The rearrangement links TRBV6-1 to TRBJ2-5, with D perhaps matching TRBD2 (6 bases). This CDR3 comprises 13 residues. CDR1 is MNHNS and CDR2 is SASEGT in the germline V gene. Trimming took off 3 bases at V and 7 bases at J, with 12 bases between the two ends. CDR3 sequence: CASSDGDSGTQYF. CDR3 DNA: TGTGCCAGCAGTGACGGGGACTCGGGGACCCAGTACTTC.

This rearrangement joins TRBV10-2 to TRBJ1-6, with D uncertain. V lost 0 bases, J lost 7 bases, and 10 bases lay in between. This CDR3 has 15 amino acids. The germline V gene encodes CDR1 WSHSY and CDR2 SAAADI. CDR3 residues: CASSESTLGNSPLHF. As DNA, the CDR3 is TGCGCCAGCAGTGAGTCGACGCTGGGGAATTCACCCCTCCACTTT.

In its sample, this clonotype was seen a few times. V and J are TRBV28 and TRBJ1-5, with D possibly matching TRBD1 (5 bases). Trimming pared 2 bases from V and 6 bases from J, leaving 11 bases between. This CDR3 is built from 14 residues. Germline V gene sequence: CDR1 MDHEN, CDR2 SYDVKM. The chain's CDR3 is CASSLLPGRQPQHF. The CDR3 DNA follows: TGTGCCAGCAGTTTACTCCCGGGGCGTCAGCCCCAGCATTTT.

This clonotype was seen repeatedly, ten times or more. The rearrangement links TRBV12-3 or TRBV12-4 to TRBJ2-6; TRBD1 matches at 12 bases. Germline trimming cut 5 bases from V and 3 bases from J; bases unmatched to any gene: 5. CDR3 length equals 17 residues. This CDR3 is CASSPGQGAVGANVLTF. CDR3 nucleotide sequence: TGTGCCAGCAGTCCGGGACAGGGGGCAGTTGGGGCCAACGTCCTGACTTTC.

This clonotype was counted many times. The CDR3 bases are TGTGCCAGCACCCGGGCCAGGGACGGCCTCAACATTCAGTACTTC. Its translation: CASTRARDGLNIQYF. This chain uses TRBV6-2 or TRBV6-3 with TRBJ2-4; the D gene could be TRBD1 or TRBD2 (5 bases each). Deletions cut 7 bases from V and 7 bases from J, with 20 bases between. This CDR3 contains 15 residues. Looked up from germline, CDR1 is MNHEY and CDR2 is SVGEGT.

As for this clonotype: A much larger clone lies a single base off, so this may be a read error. The CDR3 DNA reads as TGTGCCAGCTCACCGGTAGGGCCGGAACGGGATAATTCACACCTCCACTTT. Translation: CASSPVGPERDNSHLHF. V and J are TRBV18 and TRBJ1-6; D gene unclear. Germline CDR1 reads KGHSH; CDR2 reads LQKENI. This CDR3 is 17 amino acids long.

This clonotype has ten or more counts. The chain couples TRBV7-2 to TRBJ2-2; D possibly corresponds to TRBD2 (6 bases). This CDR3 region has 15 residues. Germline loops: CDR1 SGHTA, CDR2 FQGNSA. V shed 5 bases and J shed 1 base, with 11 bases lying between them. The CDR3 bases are TGTGCCAGCAGCCGGGATAGCGGGAACACCGGGGAGCTGTTTTTT. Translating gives CASSRDSGNTGELFF.

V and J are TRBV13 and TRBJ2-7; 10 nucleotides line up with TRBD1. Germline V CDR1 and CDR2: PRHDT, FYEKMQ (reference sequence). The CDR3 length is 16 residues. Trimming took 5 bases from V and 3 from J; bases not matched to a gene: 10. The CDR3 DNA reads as TGTGCCAGCAGCCCCTTCGGGACAGGGGCCCACTACGAGCAGTACTTC. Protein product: CASSPFGTGAHYEQYF.

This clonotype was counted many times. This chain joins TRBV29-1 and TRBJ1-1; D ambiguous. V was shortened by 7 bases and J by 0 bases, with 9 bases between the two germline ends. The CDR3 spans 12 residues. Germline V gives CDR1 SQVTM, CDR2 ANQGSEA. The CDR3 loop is CSGYRVNTEAFF. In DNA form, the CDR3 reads TGCAGCGGCTATAGGGTGAACACTGAAGCTTTCTTT.